A single sample gave rise to the 3 T cell receptor beta chains below, sequenced in a study of response to subunit inactivated influenza vaccine. TCRdb re-called the RT-PCR reads with MiXCR, one entry per CDR3 protein. The sample lists more than 400,000 distinct CDR3 sequences; 6% to 9% were seen once. The sample consisted of PBMCs from blood, taken less than 30 months after vaccination. These receptors were collected from a man between 50 and 69 years old who received an inactivated influenza vaccine.

As concerns this clonotype: A much larger clone differs by one base, so this may be a read error. In DNA, the CDR3 is TGCACCAGCAGCCAAGTTCGGGGAGGCACAGATACGCAGTATTTT. It translates to CTSSQVRGGTDTQYF. This chain connects TRBV4-3 to TRBJ2-3, with D perhaps matching TRBD2 (5 bases). The CDR3 sequence is 15 residues long. Germline assignment: CDR1 LGHNA and CDR2 YSLEER.

The chain is built from TRBV5-6 and TRBJ2-3; the match to TRBD2 covers 11 bases. The CDR3 has 17 amino acids. The V gene's germline CDR1 is SGHDT and CDR2 YYEEEE. The junction had 4 bases not matched to a gene; V was cut back by 0 bases and J by 1 base. The CDR3 region has the DNA TGTGCCAGCAGCTTGGTACTAGCGGGGGCCCGCACAGATACGCAGTATTTT. The encoded protein is CASSLVLAGARTDTQYF.

This clonotype has a count of ten or more. CDR3 bases: TGTGCCAGCAGTGGGCTTGGGTTCTACGAGCAGTACTTC. Amino acids: CASSGLGFYEQYF. The chain recombines TRBV25-1 with TRBJ2-7; no reliable D call. Trimming removed 4 bases from V and 3 bases from J, with 10 bases in between. Germline V gives CDR1 MGHDK, CDR2 SYGVNS. The CDR3 runs 13 residues.